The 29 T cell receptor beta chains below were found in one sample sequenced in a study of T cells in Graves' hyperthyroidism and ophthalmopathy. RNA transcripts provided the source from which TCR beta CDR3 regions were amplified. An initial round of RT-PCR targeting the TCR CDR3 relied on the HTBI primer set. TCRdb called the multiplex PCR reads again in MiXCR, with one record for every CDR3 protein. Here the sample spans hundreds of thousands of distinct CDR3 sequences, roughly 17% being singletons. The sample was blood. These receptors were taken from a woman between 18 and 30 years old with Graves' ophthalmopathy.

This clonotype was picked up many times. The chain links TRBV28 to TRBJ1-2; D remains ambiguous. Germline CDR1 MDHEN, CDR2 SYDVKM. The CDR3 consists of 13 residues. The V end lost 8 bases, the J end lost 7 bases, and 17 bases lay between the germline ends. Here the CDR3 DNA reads TGTGCCAGCTTAGACGGGTTAATCGGTGGCTACACCTTC. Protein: CASLDGLIGGYTF.

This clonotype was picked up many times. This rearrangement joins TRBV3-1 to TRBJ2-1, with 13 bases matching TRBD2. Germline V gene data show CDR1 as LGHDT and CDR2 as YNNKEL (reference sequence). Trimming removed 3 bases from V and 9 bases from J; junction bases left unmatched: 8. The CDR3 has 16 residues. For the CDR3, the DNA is TGTGCCAGCAGCCACCCACTAGCGGGAGGGCCGAGTGAGCAGTTCTTC. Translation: CASSHPLAGGPSEQFF.

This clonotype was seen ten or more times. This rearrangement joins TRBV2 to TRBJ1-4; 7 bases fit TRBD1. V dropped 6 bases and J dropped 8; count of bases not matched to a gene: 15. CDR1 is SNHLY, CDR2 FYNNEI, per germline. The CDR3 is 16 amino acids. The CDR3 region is CASSRDRQGSREKLFF. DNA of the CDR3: TGTGCCAGCAGCCGAGACCGACAGGGTTCTCGCGAAAAACTGTTTTTT.

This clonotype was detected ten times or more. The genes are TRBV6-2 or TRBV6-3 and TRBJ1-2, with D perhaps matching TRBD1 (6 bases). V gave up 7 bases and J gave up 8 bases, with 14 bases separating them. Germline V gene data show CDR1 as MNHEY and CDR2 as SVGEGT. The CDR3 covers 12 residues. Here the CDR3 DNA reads TGTGCCAGCAACGAGAGGACAGACGGCTACACCTTC. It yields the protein CASNERTDGYTF.

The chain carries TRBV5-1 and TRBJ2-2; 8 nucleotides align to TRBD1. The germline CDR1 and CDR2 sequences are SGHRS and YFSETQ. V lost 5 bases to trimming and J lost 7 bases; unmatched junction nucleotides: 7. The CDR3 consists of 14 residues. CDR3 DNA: TGCGCCAGCAGGGTGACAGGGGCCGTCGGGGAGCTGTTTTTT. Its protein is CASRVTGAVGELFF.

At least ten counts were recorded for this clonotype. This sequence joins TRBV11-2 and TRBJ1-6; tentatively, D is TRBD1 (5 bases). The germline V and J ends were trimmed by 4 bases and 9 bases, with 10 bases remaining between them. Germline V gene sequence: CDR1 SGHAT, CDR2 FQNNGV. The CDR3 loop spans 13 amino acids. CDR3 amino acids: CASSSGGGSPLHF. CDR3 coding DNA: TGTGCCAGCAGCTCTGGGGGGGGTTCACCCCTCCACTTT. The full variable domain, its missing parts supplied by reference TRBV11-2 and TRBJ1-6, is EAGVAQSPRYKIIEKRQSVAFWCNPISGHATLYWYQQILGQGPKLLIQFQNNGVVDDSQLPKDRFSAERLKGVDSTLKIQPAKLEDSAVYLCASSSGGGSPLHFGNGTRLTVT.

CDR3 in amino acids: CASSWGGRETQYF. The CDR3 nucleotides are TGTGCCAGCAGCTGGGGAGGGCGAGAGACCCAGTACTTC. This chain joins TRBV3-1 and TRBJ2-5, with TRBD2 matching 7 bases. V was pared by 5 bases and J by 4 bases, with 4 bases of the junction left unmatched. The germline V gene has CDR1 LGHDT and CDR2 YNNKEL (reference sequence). The CDR3 contains 13 residues.

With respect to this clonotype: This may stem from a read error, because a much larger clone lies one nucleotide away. CDR3 sequence (DNA): TGTGCCGGCGCGACAGGGAGGACTGAAGCTTTCTTT. This sequence encodes CAGATGRTEAFF. The chain has TRBV6-1 and TRBJ1-1, with 7 bases identical to TRBD1. V gave up 11 bases and J gave up 5 bases; unmatched junction bases: 8. This CDR3 has 12 amino acids. Per the germline V gene, CDR1 is MNHNS and CDR2 is SASEGT.

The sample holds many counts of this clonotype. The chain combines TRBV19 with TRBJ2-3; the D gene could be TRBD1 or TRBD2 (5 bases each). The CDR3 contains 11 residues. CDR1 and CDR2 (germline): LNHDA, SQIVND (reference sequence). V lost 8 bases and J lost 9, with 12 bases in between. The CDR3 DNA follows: TGTGCCAGTCAATGGGGGTTCACGCAGTATTTT. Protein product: CASQWGFTQYF.

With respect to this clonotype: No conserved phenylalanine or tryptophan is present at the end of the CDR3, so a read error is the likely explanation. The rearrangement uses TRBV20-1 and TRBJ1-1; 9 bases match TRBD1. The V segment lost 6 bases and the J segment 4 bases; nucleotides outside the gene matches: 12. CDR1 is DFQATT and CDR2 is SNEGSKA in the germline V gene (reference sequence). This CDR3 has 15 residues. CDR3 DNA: TGCAGTGCCCGACCCTCCACAGGGGGCCTCACTGAAGCTTTCCTT. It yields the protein CSARPSTGGLTEAFL.

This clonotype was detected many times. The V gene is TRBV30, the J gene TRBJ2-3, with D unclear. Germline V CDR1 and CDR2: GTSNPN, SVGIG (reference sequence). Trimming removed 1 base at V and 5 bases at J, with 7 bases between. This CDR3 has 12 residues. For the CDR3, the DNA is TGTGCCTGGAGTGAAGGAAGAGATACGCAGTATTTT. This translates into CAWSEGRDTQYF.

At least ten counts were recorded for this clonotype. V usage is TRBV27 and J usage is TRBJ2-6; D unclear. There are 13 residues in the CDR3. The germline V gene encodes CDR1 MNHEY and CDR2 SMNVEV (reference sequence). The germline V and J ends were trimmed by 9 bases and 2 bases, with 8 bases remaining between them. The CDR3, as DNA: TGTGCCAGTGGTGAGGCTGGGGCCAACGTCCTGACTTTC. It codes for CASGEAGANVLTF.

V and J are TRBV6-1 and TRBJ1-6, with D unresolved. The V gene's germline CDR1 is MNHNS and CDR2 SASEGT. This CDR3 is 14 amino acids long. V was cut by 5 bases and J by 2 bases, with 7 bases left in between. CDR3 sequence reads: CASSPGTYNSPLHF. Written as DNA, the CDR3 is TGTGCCAGCAGTCCCGGAACCTATAATTCACCCCTCCACTTT.

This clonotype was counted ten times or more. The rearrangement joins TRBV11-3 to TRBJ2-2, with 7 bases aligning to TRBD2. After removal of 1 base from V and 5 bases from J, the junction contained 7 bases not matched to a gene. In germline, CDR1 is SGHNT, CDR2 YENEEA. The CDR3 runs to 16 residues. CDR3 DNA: TGTGCCAGCAGCTTAGGGGTGGCTAGCGGTACCGGGGAGCTGTTTTTT. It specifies CASSLGVASGTGELFF.

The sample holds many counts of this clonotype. For the CDR3, the DNA is TGTGCCAGCAGCTCGTACCCGACAGATTCACCCCTCCACTTT. This translates into CASSSYPTDSPLHF. This chain joins TRBV3-1 and TRBJ1-6; possibly TRBD1 for D (5 bases). CDR1 is LGHDT and CDR2 is YNNKEL in the germline V gene (reference sequence). V was clipped by 5 bases and J by 8 bases, with 13 bases between them. The CDR3 runs to 14 residues. The variable domain in full, completed from reference TRBV3-1 and TRBJ1-6, reads DTAVSQTPKYLVTQMGNDKSIKCEQNLGHDTMYWYKQDSKKFLKIMFSYNNKELIINETVPNRFSPKSPDKAHLNLHINSLELGDSAVYFCASSSYPTDSPLHFGNGTRLTVT.

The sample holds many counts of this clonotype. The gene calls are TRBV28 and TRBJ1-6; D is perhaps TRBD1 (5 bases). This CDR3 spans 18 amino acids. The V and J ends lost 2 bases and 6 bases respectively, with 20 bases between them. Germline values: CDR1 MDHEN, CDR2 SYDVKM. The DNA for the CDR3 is TGTGCCAGCAGTTTAGGGGGAAGGACTCAGCGCCTTAATTCACCCCTCCACTTT. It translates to CASSLGGRTQRLNSPLHF.

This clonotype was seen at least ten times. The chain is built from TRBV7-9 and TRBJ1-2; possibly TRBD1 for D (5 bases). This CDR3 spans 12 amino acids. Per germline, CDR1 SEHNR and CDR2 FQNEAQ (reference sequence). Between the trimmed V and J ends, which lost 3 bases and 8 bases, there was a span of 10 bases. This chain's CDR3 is CASSLQGSGYTF. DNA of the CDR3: TGTGCCAGCAGCTTGCAGGGCTCAGGCTACACCTTC.

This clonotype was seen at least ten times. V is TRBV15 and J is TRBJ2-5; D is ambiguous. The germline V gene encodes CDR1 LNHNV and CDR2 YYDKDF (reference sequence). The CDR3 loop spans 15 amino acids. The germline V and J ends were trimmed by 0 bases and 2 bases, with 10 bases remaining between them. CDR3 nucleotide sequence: TGTGCCACCAGCAGAGATAGCACGGCACAAGAGACCCAGTACTTC. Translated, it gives CATSRDSTAQETQYF. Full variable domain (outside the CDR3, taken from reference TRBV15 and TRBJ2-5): DAMVIQNPRYQVTQFGKPVTLSCSQTLNHNVMYWYQQKSSQAPKLLFHYYDKDFNNEADTPDNFQSRRPNTSFCFLDIRSPGLGDTAMYLCATSRDSTAQETQYFGPGTRLLVL.

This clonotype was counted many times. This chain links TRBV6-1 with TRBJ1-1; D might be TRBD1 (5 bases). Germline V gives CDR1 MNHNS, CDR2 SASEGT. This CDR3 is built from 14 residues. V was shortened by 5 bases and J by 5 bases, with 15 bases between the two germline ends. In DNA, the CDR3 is TGTGCCAGCAGTTACCGGGACCCCGGGACTGAAGCTTTCTTT. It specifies CASSYRDPGTEAFF.

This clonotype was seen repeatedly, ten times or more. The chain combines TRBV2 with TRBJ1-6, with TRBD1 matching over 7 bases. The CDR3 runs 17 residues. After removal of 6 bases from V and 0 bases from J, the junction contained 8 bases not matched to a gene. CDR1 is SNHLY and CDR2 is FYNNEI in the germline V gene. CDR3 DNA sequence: TGTGCCAGCAGCGGACAGGACGCGAGCTCCTATAATTCACCCCTCCACTTT. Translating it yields CASSGQDASSYNSPLHF.

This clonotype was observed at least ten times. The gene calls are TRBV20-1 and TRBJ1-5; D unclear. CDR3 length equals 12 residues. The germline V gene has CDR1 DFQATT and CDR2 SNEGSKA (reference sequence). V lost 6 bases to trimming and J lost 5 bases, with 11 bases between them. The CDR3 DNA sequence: TGCAGTGCCCTTGACGGTGATCAGCCCCAGCATTTT. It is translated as CSALDGDQPQHF.

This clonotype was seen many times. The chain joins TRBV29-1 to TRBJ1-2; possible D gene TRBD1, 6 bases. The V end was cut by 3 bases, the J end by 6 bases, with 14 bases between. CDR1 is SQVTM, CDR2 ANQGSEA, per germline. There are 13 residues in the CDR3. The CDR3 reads CSVDKGGGHGYTF. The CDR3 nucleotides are TGCAGCGTTGATAAGGGGGGGGGGCATGGCTACACCTTC.

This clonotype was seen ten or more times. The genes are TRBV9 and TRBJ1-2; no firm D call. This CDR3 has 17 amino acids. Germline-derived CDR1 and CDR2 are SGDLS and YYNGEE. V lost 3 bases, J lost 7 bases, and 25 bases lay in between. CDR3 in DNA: TGTGCCAGCAGCGCAACAACCCCCAGAGGCAGTTTGGGTGGCTACACCTTC. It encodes CASSATTPRGSLGGYTF.

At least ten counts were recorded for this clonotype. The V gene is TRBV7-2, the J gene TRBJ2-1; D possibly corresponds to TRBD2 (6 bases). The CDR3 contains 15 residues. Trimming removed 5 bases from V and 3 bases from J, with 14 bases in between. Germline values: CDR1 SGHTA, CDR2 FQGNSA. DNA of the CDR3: TGTGCCAGCAGCCCAGTGGGAGGCAACTACAATGAGCAGTTCTTC. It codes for CASSPVGGNYNEQFF.

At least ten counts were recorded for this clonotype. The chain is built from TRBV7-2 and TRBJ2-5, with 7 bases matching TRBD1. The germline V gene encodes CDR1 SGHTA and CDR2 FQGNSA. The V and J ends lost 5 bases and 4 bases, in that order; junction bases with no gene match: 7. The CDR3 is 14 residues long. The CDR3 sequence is CASSPATGRETQYF. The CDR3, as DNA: TGTGCCAGCAGCCCGGCGACAGGGCGAGAGACCCAGTACTTC.

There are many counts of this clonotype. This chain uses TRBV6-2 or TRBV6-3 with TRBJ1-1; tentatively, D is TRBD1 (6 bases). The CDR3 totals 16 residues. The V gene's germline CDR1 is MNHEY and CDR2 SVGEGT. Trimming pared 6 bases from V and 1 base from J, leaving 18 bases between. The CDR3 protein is CASSGAHRAKNTEAFF. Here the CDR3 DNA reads TGTGCCAGCAGCGGCGCCCACAGGGCCAAGAACACTGAAGCTTTCTTT.

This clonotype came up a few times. CDR3: CATSDFRQGSTGELFF. DNA of the CDR3: TGTGCCACCAGTGATTTTCGGCAGGGTAGCACCGGGGAGCTGTTTTTT. J is TRBJ2-2 and V is TRBV24-1; tentatively, D is TRBD1 (5 bases). The CDR3 length is 16 residues. Trimming pared 1 base from V and 4 bases from J, leaving 12 bases between. The germline V gene encodes CDR1 KGHDR and CDR2 SFDVKD.

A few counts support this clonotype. CDR3 in DNA: TGTGCCAGTAGTATAGGCGGAGGGCAAGGCGAGCAGTTCTTC. Amino acid sequence: CASSIGGGQGEQFF. The chain is built from TRBV19 and TRBJ2-1, with D maybe TRBD2 (6 bases). Between the trimmed V and J ends, which lost 1 base and 10 bases, there was a span of 14 bases. Per the germline V gene, CDR1 is LNHDA and CDR2 is SQIVND (reference sequence). The CDR3 is 14 amino acids.

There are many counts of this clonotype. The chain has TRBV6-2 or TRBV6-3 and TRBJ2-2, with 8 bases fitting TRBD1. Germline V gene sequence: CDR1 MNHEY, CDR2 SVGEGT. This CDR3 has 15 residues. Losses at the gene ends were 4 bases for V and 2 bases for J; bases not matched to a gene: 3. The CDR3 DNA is TGTGCCAGCAGTTCGGGACAGGAAAACACCGGGGAGCTGTTTTTT. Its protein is CASSSGQENTGELFF.